The clone carrying this T cell receptor (beta chain) occurred once. Data came from immunoSEQ multiplex PCR; TCRdb stores just in-frame clones and leaves some out. The profile shows 150,000 to 180,000 clones, around 83% of them singletons. Patients at the Seattle site were enrolled during active infection and followed longitudinally. The sample originates from a study of blood T cell repertoires in COVID-19. Across the whole study: Sites across the United States, Italy and Spain contributed samples from acute and convalescent COVID-19. T cells, B-cell-depleted T cells, or PBMCs supplied cDNA or gDNA.

The receptor was isolated from a woman in her fifties or sixties with COVID-19, enrolled during active disease. Sequenced: peripheral blood.

This CDR3 reads CASSEMVGVRNQPQHF. The CDR3 region has the DNA TGTGCCAGCAGCGAAATGGTAGGGGTGCGTAATCAGCCCCAGCATTTT. V gene TRBV6-1 combines with J gene TRBJ1-5; tentative D call: TRBD1 (5 bases). Trimming shortened V by 6 bases and J by 4 bases, and 19 bases separated the two germline ends. This CDR3 comprises 16 residues. Germline V gene lookup returns CDR1 MNHNS and CDR2 SASEGT.